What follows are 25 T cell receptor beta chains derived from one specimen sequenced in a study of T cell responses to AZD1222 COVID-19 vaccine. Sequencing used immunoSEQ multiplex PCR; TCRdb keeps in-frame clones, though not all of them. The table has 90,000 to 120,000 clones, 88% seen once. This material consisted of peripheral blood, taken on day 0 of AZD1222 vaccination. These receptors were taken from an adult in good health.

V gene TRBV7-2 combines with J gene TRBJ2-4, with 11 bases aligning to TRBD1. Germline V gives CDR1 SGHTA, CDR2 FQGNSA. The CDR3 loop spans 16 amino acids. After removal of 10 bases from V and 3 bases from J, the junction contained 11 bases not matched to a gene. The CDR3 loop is CATGTGGALGKNIQYF. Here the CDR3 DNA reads TGTGCCACCGGGACAGGGGGGGCTCTAGGCAAAAACATTCAGTACTTC.

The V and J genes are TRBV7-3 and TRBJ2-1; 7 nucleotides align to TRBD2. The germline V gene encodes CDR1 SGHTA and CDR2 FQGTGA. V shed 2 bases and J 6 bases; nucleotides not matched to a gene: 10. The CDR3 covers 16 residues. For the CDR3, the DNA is TGTGCCAGCAGCTTAGAGTCGGGGGGTCGTGCCAATGAGCAGTTCTTC. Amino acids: CASSLESGGRANEQFF.

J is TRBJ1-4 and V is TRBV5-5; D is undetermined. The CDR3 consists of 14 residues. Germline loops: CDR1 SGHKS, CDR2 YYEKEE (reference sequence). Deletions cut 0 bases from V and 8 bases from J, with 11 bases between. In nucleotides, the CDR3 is TGTGCCAGCAGCTTGGTGGGCCCTCGGGAAAAACTGTTTTTT. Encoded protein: CASSLVGPREKLFF.

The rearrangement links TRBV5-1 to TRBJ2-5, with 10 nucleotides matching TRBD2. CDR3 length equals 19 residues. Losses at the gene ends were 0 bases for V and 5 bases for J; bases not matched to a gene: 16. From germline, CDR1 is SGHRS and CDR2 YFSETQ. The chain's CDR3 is CASSLASGLAGVKRETQYF. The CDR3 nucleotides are TGCGCCAGCAGCTTGGCCAGTGGGCTAGCGGGAGTTAAGCGGGAGACCCAGTACTTC.

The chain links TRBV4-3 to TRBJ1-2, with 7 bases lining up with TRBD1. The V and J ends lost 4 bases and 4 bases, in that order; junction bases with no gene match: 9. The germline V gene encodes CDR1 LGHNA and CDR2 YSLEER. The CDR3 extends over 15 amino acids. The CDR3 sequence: CASSLGKTGSYGYTF. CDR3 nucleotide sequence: TGCGCCAGCAGCCTGGGAAAGACAGGGTCCTATGGCTACACCTTC.

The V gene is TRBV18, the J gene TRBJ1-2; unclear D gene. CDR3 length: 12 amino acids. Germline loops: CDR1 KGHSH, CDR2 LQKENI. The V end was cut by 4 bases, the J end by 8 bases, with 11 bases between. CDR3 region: CASSRGEEGYTF. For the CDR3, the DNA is TGTGCCAGCTCACGGGGTGAGGAAGGCTACACCTTC.

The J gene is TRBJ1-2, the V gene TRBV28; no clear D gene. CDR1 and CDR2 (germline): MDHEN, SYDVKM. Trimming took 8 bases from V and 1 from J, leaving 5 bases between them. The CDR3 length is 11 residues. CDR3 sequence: CASVSNYGYTF. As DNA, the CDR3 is TGTGCCAGCGTCAGTAACTATGGCTACACCTTC.

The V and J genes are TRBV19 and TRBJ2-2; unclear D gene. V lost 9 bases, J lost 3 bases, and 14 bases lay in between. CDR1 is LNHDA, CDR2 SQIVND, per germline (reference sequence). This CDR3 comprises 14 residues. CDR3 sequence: CASESLIDTGELFF. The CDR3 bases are TGTGCCAGCGAGTCACTCATTGACACCGGGGAGCTGTTTTTT. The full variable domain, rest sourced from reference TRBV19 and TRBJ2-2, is DGGITQSPKYLFRKEGQNVTLSCEQNLNHDAMYWYRQDPGQGLRLIYYSQIVNDFQKGDIAEGYSVSREKKESFPLTVTSAQKNPTAFYLCASESLIDTGELFFGEGSRLTVL.

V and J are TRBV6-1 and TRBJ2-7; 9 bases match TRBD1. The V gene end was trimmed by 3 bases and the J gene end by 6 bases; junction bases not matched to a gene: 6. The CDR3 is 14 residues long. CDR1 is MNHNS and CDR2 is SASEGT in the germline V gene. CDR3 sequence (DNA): TGTGCCAGCAGTGATTGGGACAGGGAGGTCGAGCAGTACTTC. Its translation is CASSDWDREVEQYF.

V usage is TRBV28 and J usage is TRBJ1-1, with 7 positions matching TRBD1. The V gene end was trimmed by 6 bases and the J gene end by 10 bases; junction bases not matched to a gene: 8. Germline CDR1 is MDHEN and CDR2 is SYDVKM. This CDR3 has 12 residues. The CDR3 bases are TGTGCCAGCAGCCCCTTGACAGGGAGAGCTTTCTTT. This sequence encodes CASSPLTGRAFF.

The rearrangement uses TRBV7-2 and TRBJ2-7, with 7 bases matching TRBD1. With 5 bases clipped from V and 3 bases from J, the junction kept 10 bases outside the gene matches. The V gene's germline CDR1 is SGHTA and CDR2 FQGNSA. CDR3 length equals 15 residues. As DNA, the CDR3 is TGTGCCAGCAGCCTACAGACAGGGTACTTCTACGAGCAGTACTTC. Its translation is CASSLQTGYFYEQYF.

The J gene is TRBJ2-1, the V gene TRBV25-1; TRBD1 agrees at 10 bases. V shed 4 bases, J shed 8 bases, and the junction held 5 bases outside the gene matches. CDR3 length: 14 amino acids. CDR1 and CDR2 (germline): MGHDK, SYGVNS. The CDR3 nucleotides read TGTGCCAGCAGTGGACCGGGACAGGGGCATGAGCAGTTCTTC. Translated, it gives CASSGPGQGHEQFF.

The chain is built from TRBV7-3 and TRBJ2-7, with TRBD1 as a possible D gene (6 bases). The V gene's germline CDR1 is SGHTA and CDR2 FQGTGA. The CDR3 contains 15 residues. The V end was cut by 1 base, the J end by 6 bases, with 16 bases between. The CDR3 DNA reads TGTGCCAGCAGCTTAAGTGACTCAGCCAGGGGCGAGCAGTACTTC. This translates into CASSLSDSARGEQYF.

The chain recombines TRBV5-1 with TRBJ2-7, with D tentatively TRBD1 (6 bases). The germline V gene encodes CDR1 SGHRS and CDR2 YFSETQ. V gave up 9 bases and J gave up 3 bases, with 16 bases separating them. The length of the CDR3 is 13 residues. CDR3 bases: TGCGCCACCTCAGATATACAGGGCTACGAGCAGTACTTC. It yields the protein CATSDIQGYEQYF.

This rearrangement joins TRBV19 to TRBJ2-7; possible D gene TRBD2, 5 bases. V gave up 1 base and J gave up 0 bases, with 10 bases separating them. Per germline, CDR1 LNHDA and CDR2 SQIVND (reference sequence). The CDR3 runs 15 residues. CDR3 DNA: TGTGCCAGTAGTATAGGTGGAGGCAACTCCTACGAGCAGTACTTC. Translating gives CASSIGGGNSYEQYF.

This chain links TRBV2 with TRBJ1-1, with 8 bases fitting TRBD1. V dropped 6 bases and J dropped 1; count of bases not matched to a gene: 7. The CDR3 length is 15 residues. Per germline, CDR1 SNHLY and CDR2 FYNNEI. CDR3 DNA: TGTGCCAGCAGCCCCAGGGGGCTCCAGAACACTGAAGCTTTCTTT. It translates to CASSPRGLQNTEAFF.

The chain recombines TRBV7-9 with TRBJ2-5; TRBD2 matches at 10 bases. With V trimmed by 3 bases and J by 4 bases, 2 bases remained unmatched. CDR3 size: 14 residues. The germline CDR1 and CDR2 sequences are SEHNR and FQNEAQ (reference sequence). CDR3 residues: CASSLSSGRETQYF. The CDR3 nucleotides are TGTGCCAGCAGCTTGTCTAGCGGGAGAGAGACCCAGTACTTC.

CDR3 residues: CASSPTGVNTEAFF. In DNA, the CDR3 is TGTGCCAGCTCACCGACAGGGGTGAACACTGAAGCTTTCTTT. The rearrangement joins TRBV18 to TRBJ1-1, with 8 bases matching TRBD1. CDR1 is KGHSH, CDR2 LQKENI, per germline. The CDR3 consists of 14 residues. The V segment lost 3 bases and the J segment 0 bases; nucleotides outside the gene matches: 0. Full variable domain (missing parts from reference TRBV18 and TRBJ1-1): NAGVMQNPRHLVRRRGQEARLRCSPMKGHSHVYWYRQLPEEGLKFMVYLQKENIIDESGMPKERFSAEFPKEGPSILRIQQVVRGDSAAYFCASSPTGVNTEAFFGQGTRLTVV.

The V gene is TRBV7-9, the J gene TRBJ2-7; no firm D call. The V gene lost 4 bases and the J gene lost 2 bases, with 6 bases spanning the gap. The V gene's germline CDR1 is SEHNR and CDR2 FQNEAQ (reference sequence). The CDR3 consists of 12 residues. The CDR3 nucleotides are TGTGCCAGCAGCTCCGTAACCTACGAGCAGTACTTC. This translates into CASSSVTYEQYF.

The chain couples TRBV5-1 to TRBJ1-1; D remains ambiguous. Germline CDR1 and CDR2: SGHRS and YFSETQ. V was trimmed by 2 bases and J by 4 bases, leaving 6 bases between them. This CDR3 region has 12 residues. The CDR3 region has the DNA TGCGCCAGCAGCTTCATAGGCACTGAAGCTTTCTTT. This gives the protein CASSFIGTEAFF.

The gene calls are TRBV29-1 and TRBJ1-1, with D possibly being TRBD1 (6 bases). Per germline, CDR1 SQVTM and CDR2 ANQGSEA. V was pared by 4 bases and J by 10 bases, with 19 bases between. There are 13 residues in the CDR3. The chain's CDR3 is CSVVLGGNRGAFF. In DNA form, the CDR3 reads TGCAGCGTTGTGTTAGGGGGAAATAGGGGAGCTTTCTTT. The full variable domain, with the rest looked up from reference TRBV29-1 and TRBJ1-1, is SAVISQKPSRDICQRGTSLTIQCQVDSQVTMMFWYRQQPGQSLTLIATANQGSEATYESGFVIDKFPISRPNLTFSTLTVSNMSPEDSSIYLCSVVLGGNRGAFFGQGTRLTVV.

The CDR3 DNA sequence: TGTGCCAGCAGCGACAGGGGGAGAACCGGGGAGCTGTTTTTT. Its translation is CASSDRGRTGELFF. This chain uses TRBV9 with TRBJ2-2; TRBD1 agrees at 8 bases. The CDR3 consists of 14 residues. Trimming took 3 bases from V and 5 from J; bases not matched to a gene: 3. CDR1 is SGDLS and CDR2 is YYNGEE in the germline V gene.

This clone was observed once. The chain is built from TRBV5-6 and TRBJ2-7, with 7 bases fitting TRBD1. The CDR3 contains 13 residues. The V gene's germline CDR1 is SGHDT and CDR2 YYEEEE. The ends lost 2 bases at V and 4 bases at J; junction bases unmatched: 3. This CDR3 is CASSFGDSYEQYF. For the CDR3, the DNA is TGTGCCAGCAGCTTCGGGGACAGTTACGAGCAGTACTTC.

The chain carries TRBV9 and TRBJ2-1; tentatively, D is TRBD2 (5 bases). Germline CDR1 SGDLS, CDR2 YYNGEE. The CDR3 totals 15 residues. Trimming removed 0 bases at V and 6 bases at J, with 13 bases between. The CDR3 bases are TGTGCCAGCAGCGTAGCTCCCGGGATACCCAATGAGCAGTTCTTC. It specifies CASSVAPGIPNEQFF. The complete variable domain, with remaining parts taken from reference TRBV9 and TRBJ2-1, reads DSGVTQTPKHLITATGQRVTLRCSPRSGDLSVYWYQQSLDQGLQFLIQYYNGEERAKGNILERFSAQQFPDLHSELNLSSLELGDSALYFCASSVAPGIPNEQFFGPGTRLTVL.

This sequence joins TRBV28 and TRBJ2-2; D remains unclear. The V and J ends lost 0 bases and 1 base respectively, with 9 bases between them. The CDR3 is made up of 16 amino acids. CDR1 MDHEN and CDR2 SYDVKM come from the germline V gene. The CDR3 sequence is CASSLWVKKNTGELFF. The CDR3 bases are TGTGCCAGCAGTTTATGGGTGAAGAAGAACACCGGGGAGCTGTTTTTT. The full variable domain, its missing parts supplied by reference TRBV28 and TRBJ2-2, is DVKVTQSSRYLVKRTGEKVFLECVQDMDHENMFWYRQDPGLGLRLIYFSYDVKMKEKGDIPEGYSVSREKKERFSLILESASTNQTSMYLCASSLWVKKNTGELFFGEGSRLTVL.